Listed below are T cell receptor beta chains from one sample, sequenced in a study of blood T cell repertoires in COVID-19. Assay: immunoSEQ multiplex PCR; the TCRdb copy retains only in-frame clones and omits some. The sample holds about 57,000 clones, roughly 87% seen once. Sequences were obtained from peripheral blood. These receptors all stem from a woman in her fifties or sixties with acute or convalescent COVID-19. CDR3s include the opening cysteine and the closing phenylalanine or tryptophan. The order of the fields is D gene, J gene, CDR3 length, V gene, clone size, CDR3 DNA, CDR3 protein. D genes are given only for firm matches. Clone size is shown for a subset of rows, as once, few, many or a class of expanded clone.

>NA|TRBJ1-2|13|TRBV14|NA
TGTGCCAGCAGCCTTGAGGGGGTTCGGGGCTACACCTTC
CASSLEGVRGYTF
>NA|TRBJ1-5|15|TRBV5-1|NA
TGCGCCAGCAGCTCGACGGGGGGCCTAGGTCAGCCCCAGCATTTT
CASSSTGGLGQPQHF
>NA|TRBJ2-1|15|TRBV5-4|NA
TGTGCCAGCAGCCCAAGTGTCAGCTCCTACAATGAGCAGTTCTTC
CASSPSVSSYNEQFF
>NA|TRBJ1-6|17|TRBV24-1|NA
TGTGCCACCAGTGATTTGGTAGACCAGGGGAAGAATTCACCCCTCCACTTT
CATSDLVDQGKNSPLHF
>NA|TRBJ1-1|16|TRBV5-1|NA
TGCGCCAGCAGCGCGCAACCGGGTAGACTGAACACTGAAGCTTTCTTT
CASSAQPGRLNTEAFF
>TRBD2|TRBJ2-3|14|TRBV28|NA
TGTGCCAGCAGACCTAGCGGCTACACAGATACGCAGTATTTT
CASRPSGYTDTQYF
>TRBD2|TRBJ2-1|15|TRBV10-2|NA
TGCGCCAGCTCCCGGGGACTAGCGGGGGGCAATGAGCAGTTCTTC
CASSRGLAGGNEQFF
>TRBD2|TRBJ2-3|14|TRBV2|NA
TGTGCCAGCAAACGGGGGGAGAGCACAGATACGCAGTATTTT
CASKRGESTDTQYF
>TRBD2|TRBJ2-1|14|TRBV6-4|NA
TGTGCCAGCAGTGAGGGGGGGGCCTACAATGAGCAGTTCTTC
CASSEGGAYNEQFF
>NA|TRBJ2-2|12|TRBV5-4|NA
TGTGCCAGCAGCGGCGGAGGTGTGGAGCTGTTTTTT
CASSGGGVELFF
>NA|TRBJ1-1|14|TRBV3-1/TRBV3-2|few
TGTGCCAGCAGCCCAACCAGGGGTAACACTGAAGCTTTCTTT
CASSPTRGNTEAFF
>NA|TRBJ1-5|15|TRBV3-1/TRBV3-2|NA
TGTGCCAGCAGCCAAGATTCGGGGGGGGATCAGCCCCAGCATTTT
CASSQDSGGDQPQHF
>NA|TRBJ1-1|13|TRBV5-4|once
TGTGCCAGCAGCTTTGCCAGGACATTTGAAGCTTTCTTT
CASSFARTFEAFF
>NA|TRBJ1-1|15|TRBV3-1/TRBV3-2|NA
TGTGCCAGCAGCCATATTGACAGAAAAAGGACTGAAGCTTTCTTT
CASSHIDRKRTEAFF
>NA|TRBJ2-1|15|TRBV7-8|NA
TGTGCCAGCAGCTTTTCAGGGGTTGCCTACAATGAGCAGTTCTTC
CASSFSGVAYNEQFF
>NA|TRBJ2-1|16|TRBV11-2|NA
TGTGCCAGCAGCACAGTCAGGGGAGGGTCCTACAATGAGCAGTTCTTC
CASSTVRGGSYNEQFF
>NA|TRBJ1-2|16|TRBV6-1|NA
TGTGCCAGCAGTGAAGGCTATAACGCAGGGAGGACTGGCTACACCTTC
CASSEGYNAGRTGYTF
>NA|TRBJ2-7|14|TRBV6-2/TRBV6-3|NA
TGTGCCAGCAGTCGGCAGGGCCCCTCCTACGAGCAGTACTTC
CASSRQGPSYEQYF
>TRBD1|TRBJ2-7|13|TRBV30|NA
TGTGCCTGGAGGGGGGACAGGAGGGGGGAGCAGTACTTC
CAWRGDRRGEQYF
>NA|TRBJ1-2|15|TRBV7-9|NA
TGTGCCAGCAGCCGCGGACAGACCTCTAACTATGGCTACACCTTC
CASSRGQTSNYGYTF
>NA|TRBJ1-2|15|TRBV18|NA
TGTGCCAGCTCACCTCGGGACACTCCTAACTATGGCTACACCTTC
CASSPRDTPNYGYTF
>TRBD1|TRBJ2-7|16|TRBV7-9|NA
TGTGCCAGCAGCTTTTTAGGGCAGGGGGCGTCCTACGAGCAGTACTTC
CASSFLGQGASYEQYF
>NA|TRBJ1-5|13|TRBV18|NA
TGTGCCAGCTCCCGGGACTGGGATCAGCCCCAGCATTTT
CASSRDWDQPQHF
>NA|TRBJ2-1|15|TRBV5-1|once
TGCGCCAGCAGCTTGGGGGGCACGTCCTACAATGAGCAGTTCTTC
CASSLGGTSYNEQFF
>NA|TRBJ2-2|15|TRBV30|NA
TGTGCCTGGAGTCCTACAGATTATTCCACCGGGGAGCTGTTTTTT
CAWSPTDYSTGELFF
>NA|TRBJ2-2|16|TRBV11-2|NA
TGTGCCAGCAGCTTAGAACAGGGCTCTAAGACCGGGGAGCTGTTTTTT
CASSLEQGSKTGELFF
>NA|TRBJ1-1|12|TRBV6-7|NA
TGTGCCAGTGGGCCTCGGAACACTGAAGCTTTCTTT
CASGPRNTEAFF
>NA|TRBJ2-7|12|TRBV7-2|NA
TGTGCCAGCAGTCGAGGTAGCTACGAGCAGTACTTC
CASSRGSYEQYF
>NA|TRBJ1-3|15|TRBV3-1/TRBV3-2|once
TGTGCCAGCAGCCCGAGAGACAGGAAGGGTAACACCATATATTTT
CASSPRDRKGNTIYF
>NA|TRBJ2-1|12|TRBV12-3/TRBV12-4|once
TGTGCCAGCAGTTTTTATTACAATGAGCAGTTCTTC
CASSFYYNEQFF
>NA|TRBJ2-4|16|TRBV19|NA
TGTGCCAGTAGTATGGTTGCCACAGGTCCAAAAAACATTCAGTACTTC
CASSMVATGPKNIQYF
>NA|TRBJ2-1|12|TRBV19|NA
TGTGCCAGTAGTATCGGGGTAGATGAGCAGTTCTTC
CASSIGVDEQFF
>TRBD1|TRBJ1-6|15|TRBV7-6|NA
TGTGCCAGCAGCCCGACAGGGATTGTAAATTCACCCCTCCACTTT
CASSPTGIVNSPLHF
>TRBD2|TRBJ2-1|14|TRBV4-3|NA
TGCGCCAGCAGCCAAGCACTAGCGGTGAATGAGCAGTTCTTC
CASSQALAVNEQFF
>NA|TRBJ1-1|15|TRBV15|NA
TGTGCCACCAGCAGAGATATCGAGGGGAACACTGAAGCTTTCTTT
CATSRDIEGNTEAFF
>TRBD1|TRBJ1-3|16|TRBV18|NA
TGTGCCAGCTCATACCGGGACAGACTCTCTGGAAACACCATATATTTT
CASSYRDRLSGNTIYF
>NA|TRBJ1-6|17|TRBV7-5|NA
TGTGTCAGAAGCTTAGCAGTGGGGGGGTCCTATAATTCACCCCTCCACTTT
CVRSLAVGGSYNSPLHF
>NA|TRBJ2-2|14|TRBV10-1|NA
TGCGCCAGCAGCAATTCAGGAGGCACCGGGGAGCTGTTTTTT
CASSNSGGTGELFF
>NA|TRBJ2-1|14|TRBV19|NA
TGTGCCAGTAGCCCAATGGGCAGTTACAATGAGCAGTTCTTC
CASSPMGSYNEQFF
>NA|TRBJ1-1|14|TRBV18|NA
TGTGCCAGCTCACGAAAACAGGGGAACACTGAAGCTTTCTTT
CASSRKQGNTEAFF
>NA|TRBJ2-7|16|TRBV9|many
TGTGCCAGCTCTCCCAGGTCAGGGACACTATACTACGAGCAGTACTTC
CASSPRSGTLYYEQYF
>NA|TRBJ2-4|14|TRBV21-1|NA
TGTGCCAGGGACCGACAGGGGTCCAAAAACATTCAGTACTTC
CARDRQGSKNIQYF
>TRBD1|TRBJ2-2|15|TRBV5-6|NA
TGTGCCAGCAGCTTCGGACAGGGGAGGACCGGGGAGCTGTTTTTT
CASSFGQGRTGELFF